This T cell receptor (beta chain) was identified in a study of blood T cell repertoires in COVID-19. Across the study: Acute and convalescent COVID-19 specimens originated in the United States, Italy and Spain. T cells, B-cell-depleted T cells, or PBMCs supplied cDNA or gDNA.

Original methodology: Reference gene primer amplification yielded estimated nucleated cell counts. Assay: immunoSEQ multiplex PCR; the TCRdb copy retains only in-frame clones and omits some. That table furnishes V, J and clone size, whereas the DNA furnished D and trimming. The table lists about 190,000 clones, 80% to 85% of them singletons. CDR3 length: 14 amino acids. The V segment lost 3 bases and the J segment 2 bases; nucleotides outside the gene matches: 2. CDR1 is SGHRS and CDR2 is YFSETQ in the germline V gene. The sample comprised peripheral blood. The receptor was derived from a human donor in a cohort sampled during active COVID-19. This chain uses TRBV5-1 with TRBJ1-5, with 7 positions matching TRBD1. This CDR3 reads CASSSGTGNQPQHF. Here the CDR3 DNA reads TGCGCCAGCAGCTCCGGGACAGGCAATCAGCCCCAGCATTTT.